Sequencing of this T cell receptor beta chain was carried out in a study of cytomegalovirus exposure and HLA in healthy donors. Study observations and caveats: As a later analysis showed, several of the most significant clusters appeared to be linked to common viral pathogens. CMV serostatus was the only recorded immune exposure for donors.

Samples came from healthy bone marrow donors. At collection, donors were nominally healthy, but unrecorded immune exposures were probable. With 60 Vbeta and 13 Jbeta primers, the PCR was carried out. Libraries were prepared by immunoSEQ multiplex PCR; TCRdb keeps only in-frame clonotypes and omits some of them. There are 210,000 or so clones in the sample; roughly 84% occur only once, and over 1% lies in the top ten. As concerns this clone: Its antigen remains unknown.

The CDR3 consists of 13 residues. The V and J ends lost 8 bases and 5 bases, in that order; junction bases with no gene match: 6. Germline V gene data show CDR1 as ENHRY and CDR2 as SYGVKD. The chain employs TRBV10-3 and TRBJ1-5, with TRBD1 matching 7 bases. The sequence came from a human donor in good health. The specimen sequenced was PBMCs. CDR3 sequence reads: CAICDRADQPQHF. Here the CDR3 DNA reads TGTGCCATCTGCGACAGGGCTGATCAGCCCCAGCATTTT.